A single sample is the source of the 27 T cell receptor beta chains below, sequenced in a study of response to subunit inactivated influenza vaccine. TCRdb reprocessed the RT-PCR reads with MiXCR, giving one entry per CDR3 protein. The profile shows about 830,000 distinct CDR3 sequences, around 18% of them singletons. Sequencing used PBMCs from blood, obtained 4 to 6 days after vaccination. The receptors were gathered from a man over 45 who received an inactivated influenza vaccine.

The chain links TRBV29-1 to TRBJ2-1; a weak D match, TRBD1 (6 bases). Trimming removed 2 bases from V and 0 bases from J, with 11 bases in between. The CDR3 consists of 15 residues. The germline V gene has CDR1 SQVTM and CDR2 ANQGSEA. CDR3 loop: CSVEPRGSSYNEQFF. For the CDR3, the DNA is TGCAGCGTTGAACCGAGGGGGAGCTCCTACAATGAGCAGTTCTTC.

The chain carries TRBV7-2 and TRBJ2-5; 9 nucleotides match TRBD2. CDR3 length: 14 residues. CDR1 is SGHTA and CDR2 is FQGNSA in the germline V gene. With V trimmed by 2 bases and J by 4 bases, 2 bases remained unmatched. In DNA form, the CDR3 reads TGTGCCAGCAGCTTATCAGCGGGGGGAGAGACCCAGTACTTC. Its translation is CASSLSAGGETQYF.

This chain joins TRBV3-1 and TRBJ1-6; 7 bases are a match to TRBD1. V shed 2 bases and J 6 bases; nucleotides not matched to a gene: 4. The CDR3 consists of 15 residues. Looked up from germline, CDR1 is LGHDT and CDR2 is YNNKEL (reference sequence). Written as DNA, the CDR3 is TGTGCCAGCAGCCAATCCGGGACAGCTAATTCACCCCTCCACTTT. Translating gives CASSQSGTANSPLHF.

This chain joins TRBV29-1 and TRBJ2-1; D gene uncertain. The germline CDR1 and CDR2 sequences are SQVTM and ANQGSEA. The V end was cut by 5 bases, the J end by 9 bases, with 11 bases between. The CDR3 spans 11 residues. The CDR3 region has the DNA TGCAGCGTTCAGGCCGTACTTGAGCAGTTCTTC. Amino acids: CSVQAVLEQFF.

This rearrangement joins TRBV3-1 to TRBJ2-3; D is ambiguous. This CDR3 contains 11 residues. V lost 2 bases and J lost 5, with 2 bases in between. Germline lookup yields CDR1 LGHDT and CDR2 YNNKEL (reference sequence). The CDR3 DNA sequence: TGTGCCAGCAGCCAAATAGATACGCAGTATTTT. It is translated as CASSQIDTQYF.

This chain connects TRBV28 to TRBJ2-1, with TRBD1 identical over 8 bases. This CDR3 contains 16 residues. V was clipped by 1 base and J by 3 bases; unmatched bases: 5. CDR1 is MDHEN, CDR2 SYDVKM, per germline. This chain's CDR3 is CASSLLVQGDYNEQFF. DNA for the CDR3: TGTGCCAGCAGTTTATTAGTACAGGGGGACTACAATGAGCAGTTCTTC.

This sequence joins TRBV4-3 and TRBJ2-1, with 9 bases identical to TRBD2. Germline CDR1 reads LGHNA; CDR2 reads YSLEER. V gave up 1 base and J gave up 6 bases; unmatched junction bases: 7. The CDR3 spans 16 residues. The CDR3 reads CASSQVTSGFINEQFF. DNA for the CDR3: TGCGCCAGCAGCCAAGTCACTAGCGGGTTTATCAATGAGCAGTTCTTC.

J is TRBJ1-4 and V is TRBV6-1; a weak D match, TRBD1 (5 bases). The length of the CDR3 is 17 residues. V lost 6 bases to trimming and J lost 7 bases, with 24 bases between them. CDR1 and CDR2 (germline): MNHNS, SASEGT. The chain's CDR3 is CASRTNPLGGWGEKLFF. The CDR3 nucleotides are TGTGCCAGCAGGACCAACCCACTGGGGGGATGGGGTGAAAAACTGTTTTTT.

The rearrangement links TRBV11-2 to TRBJ1-2; tentative D call: TRBD1 (6 bases). Germline V gene data show CDR1 as SGHAT and CDR2 as FQNNGV. The germline V and J ends were trimmed by 5 bases and 4 bases, with 14 bases remaining between them. The CDR3 spans 14 residues. The CDR3 DNA follows: TGTGCCAGCAGCCAAGAGTCCAGGGGCTATGGCTACACCTTC. Its protein product is CASSQESRGYGYTF.

This clonotype appeared a few times. The rearrangement uses TRBV7-9 and TRBJ2-7, with 9 bases aligning to TRBD1. Germline-derived CDR1 and CDR2 are SEHNR and FQNEAQ (reference sequence). The CDR3 is made up of 15 amino acids. The trim removed 6 bases at V and 2 bases at J, leaving 8 bases unmatched. The CDR3 loop reads CASSLQGALPYEQYF. For the CDR3, the DNA is TGTGCCAGCAGTCTACAGGGGGCGCTACCCTACGAGCAGTACTTC.

The J gene is TRBJ2-1, the V gene TRBV21-1; the table gives TRBD1 as D, unverified against the DNA. TRBV21-1 is a documented pseudogene. This CDR3 has 16 residues. The CDR3 nucleotides read TGTGCCAGCAGCAAAGGATGGGGGGCAAGGTACAATGAGCAGTTCTTC. Residues: CASSKGWGARYNEQFF.

The chain links TRBV4-3 to TRBJ2-3; D is undetermined. CDR3 size: 16 residues. Germline lookup yields CDR1 LGHNA and CDR2 YSLEER. Trimming removed 2 bases from V and 5 bases from J, with 17 bases in between. CDR3 residues: CASSQTGPSAIDTQYF. CDR3 DNA sequence: TGCGCCAGCAGCCAAACCGGGCCGAGCGCAATAGATACGCAGTATTTT.

This clonotype was found a few times. V usage is TRBV7-6 and J usage is TRBJ2-7; weak D call: TRBD2 (6 bases). From germline, CDR1 is SGHVS and CDR2 FNYEAQ. Between the trimmed V and J ends, which lost 5 bases and 3 bases, there was a span of 23 bases. The CDR3 length is 17 residues. The CDR3 nucleotides are TGTGCCAGCAGCCAAGGGATTGGAGCGGCCGGGGGCTACGAGCAGTACTTC. Protein: CASSQGIGAAGGYEQYF.

This clonotype was counted only a few times. The chain is built from TRBV5-1 and TRBJ2-1; 10 positions agree with TRBD2. CDR1 and CDR2 from the germline V gene are SGHRS and YFSETQ. Trimming cost V 3 bases and J 3 bases; bases outside gene matches: 6. The CDR3 totals 16 residues. The CDR3 nucleotides read TGCGCCAGCAGCTGGACGGGACTAGCGCACTACAATGAGCAGTTCTTC. This translates into CASSWTGLAHYNEQFF.

V usage is TRBV29-1 and J usage is TRBJ1-5; D remains ambiguous. Trimming pared 3 bases from V and 0 bases from J, leaving 6 bases between. The CDR3 loop spans 13 amino acids. Germline CDR1 and CDR2: SQVTM and ANQGSEA. CDR3 bases: TGCAGCGTTGAGTTCGGTAGCAATCAGCCCCAGCATTTT. Its protein is CSVEFGSNQPQHF.

The sample holds many counts of this clonotype. The chain is built from TRBV7-9 and TRBJ2-1; D assignment may be TRBD1 or TRBD2 (5 bases each). The V and J ends lost 0 bases and 6 bases respectively, with 18 bases between them. The germline V gene has CDR1 SEHNR and CDR2 FQNEAQ (reference sequence). CDR3 length: 17 amino acids. The CDR3 here is CASSLAPPGRIINEQFF. CDR3 nucleotide sequence: TGTGCCAGCAGCTTAGCTCCACCGGGACGGATCATCAATGAGCAGTTCTTC. The full variable domain, with the rest looked up from reference TRBV7-9 and TRBJ2-1, is DTGVSQNPRHKITKRGQNVTFRCDPISEHNRLYWYRQTLGQGPEFLTYFQNEAQLEKSRLLSDRFSAERPKGSFSTLEIQRTEQGDSAMYLCASSLAPPGRIINEQFFGPGTRLTVL.

This clonotype appeared many times. This rearrangement joins TRBV7-2 to TRBJ1-2; D not resolved. The CDR3 covers 13 residues. The V gene lost 4 bases and the J gene lost 4 bases, with 10 bases spanning the gap. CDR1 and CDR2 from the germline V gene are SGHTA and FQGNSA. The CDR3 sequence: CASSWDNSYGYTF. DNA for the CDR3: TGTGCCAGCAGCTGGGATAATTCCTATGGCTACACCTTC. The variable domain in full, completed from reference TRBV7-2 and TRBJ1-2, reads GAGVSQSPSNKVTEKGKDVELRCDPISGHTALYWYRQSLGQGLEFLIYFQGNSAPDKSGLPSDRFSAERTGGSVSTLTIQRTQQEDSAVYLCASSWDNSYGYTFGSGTRLTVV.

The V gene is TRBV5-1, the J gene TRBJ2-1; 9 nucleotides line up with TRBD2. CDR1 is SGHRS and CDR2 is YFSETQ in the germline V gene. The CDR3 totals 17 residues. Trimming at V came to 0 bases and at J to 7 bases, leaving 11 bases not matched to a gene. The CDR3 bases are TGCGCCAGCAGCTTGGGGGCGGGTGGACTAGCGCGAAATGAGCAGTTCTTC. Its translation is CASSLGAGGLARNEQFF.

The J gene is TRBJ2-2, the V gene TRBV20-1; D not resolved. CDR3 length: 14 amino acids. The germline V and J ends were trimmed by 0 bases and 6 bases, with 11 bases remaining between them. Germline V lookup: CDR1 DFQATT, CDR2 SNEGSKA (reference sequence). CDR3 in amino acids: CSARDPRTSGELFF. The CDR3 DNA reads as TGCAGTGCTAGAGACCCCCGTACCTCCGGGGAGCTGTTTTTT.

The gene calls are TRBV15 and TRBJ2-7; perhaps TRBD1 as D (6 bases). The V gene lost 5 bases and the J gene lost 5 bases, with 16 bases spanning the gap. The germline CDR1 and CDR2 sequences are LNHNV and YYDKDF (reference sequence). CDR3 size: 14 residues. The CDR3 region is CATSSPQGYHEQYF. CDR3 sequence (DNA): TGTGCCACCAGCTCCCCACAGGGTTACCACGAGCAGTACTTC.

This clonotype was seen ten or more times. This chain links TRBV11-3 with TRBJ2-5; D is perhaps TRBD2 (6 bases). This CDR3 region has 14 residues. CDR1 and CDR2 from the germline V gene are SGHNT and YENEEA. V dropped 7 bases and J dropped 5 bases, with 17 bases sitting between them. CDR3 coding DNA: TGTGCCAGCAAGTCGACGGGAGAAGGGGAGACCCAGTACTTC. As protein: CASKSTGEGETQYF.

The table lists this clonotype with a few counts. The chain has TRBV11-1 and TRBJ2-3; D gene uncertain. CDR1 SGHAT and CDR2 FQDESV come from the germline V gene (reference sequence). V was clipped by 5 bases and J by 4 bases, with 25 bases between them. The CDR3 consists of 18 residues. This chain's CDR3 is CASSPWYVATKASDTQYF. CDR3 coding DNA: TGTGCCAGCAGCCCATGGTACGTGGCAACCAAGGCTTCAGATACGCAGTATTTT.

This sequence joins TRBV7-2 and TRBJ2-1, with D unresolved. V dropped 1 base and J dropped 3 bases, with 7 bases sitting between them. Germline assignment: CDR1 SGHTA and CDR2 FQGNSA. This CDR3 has 14 amino acids. The CDR3 DNA sequence: TGTGCCAGCAGCTTAGTCTTCATCTACAATGAGCAGTTCTTC. It yields the protein CASSLVFIYNEQFF.

This clonotype has just a few counts. The chain is built from TRBV5-1 and TRBJ2-1; weak D call: TRBD1 (6 bases). Germline V gene data show CDR1 as SGHRS and CDR2 as YFSETQ. This CDR3 is 14 amino acids long. Trimming left V 5 bases short and J 4 bases short, with 13 bases between. Here the CDR3 reads CASSWATGYNEQFF. CDR3 in DNA: TGCGCCAGCAGTTGGGCGACAGGTTACAATGAGCAGTTCTTC.

This rearrangement joins TRBV6-1 to TRBJ1-4, with TRBD1 matching 9 bases. Germline assignment: CDR1 MNHNS and CDR2 SASEGT. The trim removed 6 bases at V and 5 bases at J, leaving 4 bases unmatched. This CDR3 has 14 amino acids. The CDR3 spells CASRQTGGNEKLFF. The CDR3 DNA reads TGTGCCAGCAGGCAAACAGGGGGCAATGAAAAACTGTTTTTT.

The chain recombines TRBV29-1 with TRBJ1-4, with D possibly matching TRBD1 (5 bases). The V gene lost 0 bases and the J gene lost 2 bases, with 10 bases spanning the gap. Germline loops: CDR1 SQVTM, CDR2 ANQGSEA. The CDR3 is 15 residues long. The CDR3 protein is CSVEERQGTNEKLFF. The CDR3 nucleotides are TGCAGCGTTGAAGAACGGCAGGGCACTAATGAAAAACTGTTTTTT.

This clonotype was seen more than once but under ten times. The chain has TRBV4-2 and TRBJ2-1; 13 positions match TRBD2. Trimming took 3 bases from V and 5 from J; bases not matched to a gene: 13. Germline CDR1 reads LGHNA; CDR2 reads YNFKEQ. This CDR3 region has 19 residues. DNA for the CDR3: TGTGCCAGCAGCCACATCCCTATAGGACTAGCGGGAGAGGACAATGAGCAGTTCTTC. Translating it yields CASSHIPIGLAGEDNEQFF.